The TCR beta chain under discussion was sequenced for a study of CD8+ T cells in alopecia areata. The study, taken as a whole, reports: Sequenced scalp T cells also include alphabeta T cells resident in normal skin. Many expanded lesional clones persisted in scalp and blood during tofacitinib.

CDR3 length: 16 residues. Germline lookup yields CDR1 SEHNR and CDR2 FQNEAQ (reference sequence). The germline V and J ends were trimmed by 0 bases and 2 bases, with 14 bases remaining between them. Documented treatment: oral pan-JAK inhibitor, 5-10 mg twice daily. As the sequencing template, cDNA was produced by extracting RNA and reverse transcribing it. The repertoire was sequenced with immunoSEQ multiplex PCR; TCRdb's copy has only in-frame clones and lacks some. Of 150,000 to 200,000 clones in the sample, 45% to 75% are singletons; the top ten hold approximately 3.4%. As for this clone: The antigen remains unidentified.

The sample was CD4+ T cells sorted from blood, taken at week 4, from a patient treated with tofacitinib. The receptor was derived from a human donor with alopecia areata. The rearrangement joins TRBV7-9 to TRBJ2-7, with a tentative D call TRBD1 (6 bases). CDR3 sequence reads: CASSLAQRQATYEQYF. CDR3 DNA sequence: TGTGCCAGCAGCTTAGCTCAGAGACAGGCTACCTACGAGCAGTACTTC.